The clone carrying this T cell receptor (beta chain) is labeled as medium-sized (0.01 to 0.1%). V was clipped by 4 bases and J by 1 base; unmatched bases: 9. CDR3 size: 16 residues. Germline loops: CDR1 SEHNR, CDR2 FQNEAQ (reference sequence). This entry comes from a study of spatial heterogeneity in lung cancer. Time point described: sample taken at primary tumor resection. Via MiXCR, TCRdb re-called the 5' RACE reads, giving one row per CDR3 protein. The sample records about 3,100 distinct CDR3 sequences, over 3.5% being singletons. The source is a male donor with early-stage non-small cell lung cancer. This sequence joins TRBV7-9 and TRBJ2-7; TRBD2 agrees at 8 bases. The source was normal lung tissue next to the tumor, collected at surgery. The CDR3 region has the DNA TGTGCCAGCAGCTCCACCGGGACTAGGATTTCCTACGAGCAGTACTTC. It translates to CASSSTGTRISYEQYF. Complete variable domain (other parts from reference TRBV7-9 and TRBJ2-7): DTGVSQNPRHKITKRGQNVTFRCDPISEHNRLYWYRQTLGQGPEFLTYFQNEAQLEKSRLLSDRFSAERPKGSFSTLEIQRTEQGDSAMYLCASSSTGTRISYEQYFGPGTRLTVT.